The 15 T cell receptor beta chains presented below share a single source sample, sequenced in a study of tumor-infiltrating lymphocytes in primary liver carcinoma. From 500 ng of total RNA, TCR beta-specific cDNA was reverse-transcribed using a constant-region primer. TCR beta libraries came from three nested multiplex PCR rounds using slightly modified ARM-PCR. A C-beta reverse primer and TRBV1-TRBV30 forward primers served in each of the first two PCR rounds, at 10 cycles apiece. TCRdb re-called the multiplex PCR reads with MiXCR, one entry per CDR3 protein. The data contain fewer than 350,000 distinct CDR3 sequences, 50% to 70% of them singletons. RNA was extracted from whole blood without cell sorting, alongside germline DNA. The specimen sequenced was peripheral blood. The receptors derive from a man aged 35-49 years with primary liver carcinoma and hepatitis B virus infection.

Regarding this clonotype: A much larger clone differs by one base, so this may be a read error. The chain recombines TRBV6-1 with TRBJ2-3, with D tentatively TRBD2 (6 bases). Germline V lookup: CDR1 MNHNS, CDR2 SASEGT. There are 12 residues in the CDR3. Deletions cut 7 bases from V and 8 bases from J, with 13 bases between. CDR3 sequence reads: CASNGRTTTQYF. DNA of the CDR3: TGTGCCAGCAATGGCCGGACTACTACGCAGTATTTT.

This CDR3 is CAWRTSEFTDTQYF. The CDR3 region has the DNA TGTGCCTGGCGGACTAGCGAGTTCACAGATACGCAGTATTTT. The rearrangement joins TRBV30 to TRBJ2-3, with 9 bases that match TRBD2. Germline V gene lookup returns CDR1 GTSNPN and CDR2 SVGIG (reference sequence). This CDR3 is 14 amino acids long. V was clipped by 5 bases and J by 2 bases; unmatched bases: 5.

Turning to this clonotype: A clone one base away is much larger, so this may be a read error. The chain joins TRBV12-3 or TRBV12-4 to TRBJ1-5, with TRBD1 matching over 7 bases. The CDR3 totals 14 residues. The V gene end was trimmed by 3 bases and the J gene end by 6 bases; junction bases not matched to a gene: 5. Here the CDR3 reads CASSFEGASQPQHF. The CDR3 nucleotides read TGTGCCAGCAGTTTCGAGGGGGCCTCTCAGCCCCAGCATTTT.

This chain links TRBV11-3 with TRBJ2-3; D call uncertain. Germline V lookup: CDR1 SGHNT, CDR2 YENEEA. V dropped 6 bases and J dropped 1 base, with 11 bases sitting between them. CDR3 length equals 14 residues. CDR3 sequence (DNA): TGTGCCAGCAGTTCCGTGTCGGGCACAGATACGCAGTATTTT. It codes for CASSSVSGTDTQYF.

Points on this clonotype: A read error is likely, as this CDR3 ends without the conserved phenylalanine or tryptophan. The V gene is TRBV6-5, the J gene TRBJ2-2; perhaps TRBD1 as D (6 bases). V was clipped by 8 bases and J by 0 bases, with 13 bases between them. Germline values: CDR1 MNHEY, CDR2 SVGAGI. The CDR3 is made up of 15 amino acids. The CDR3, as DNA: TGTGCCAGCGGTACCGGGACACCGAACACCGGGGAGCTGTTTCTT. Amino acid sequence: CASGTGTPNTGELFL.

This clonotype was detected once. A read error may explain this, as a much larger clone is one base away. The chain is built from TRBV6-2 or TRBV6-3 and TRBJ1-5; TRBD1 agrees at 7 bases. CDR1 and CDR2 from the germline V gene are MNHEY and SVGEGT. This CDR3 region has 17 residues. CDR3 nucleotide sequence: TGTGCCAGCAGTTACTCGCCCGGAGGGGGCGTGGGTCAGTCCCAGCATTTT. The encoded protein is CASSYSPGGGVGQSQHF.

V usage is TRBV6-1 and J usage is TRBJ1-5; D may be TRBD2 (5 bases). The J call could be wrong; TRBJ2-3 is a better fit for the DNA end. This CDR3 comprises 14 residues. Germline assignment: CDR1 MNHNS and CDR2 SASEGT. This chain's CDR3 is CASSEGGWGQPQYF. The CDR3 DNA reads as TGTGCCAGCAGTGAAGGCGGGTGGGGTCAGCCCCAGTATTTT.

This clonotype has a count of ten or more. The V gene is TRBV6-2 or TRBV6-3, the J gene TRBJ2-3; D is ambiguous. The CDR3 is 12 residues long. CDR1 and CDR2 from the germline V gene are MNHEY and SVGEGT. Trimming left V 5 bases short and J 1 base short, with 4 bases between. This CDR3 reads CASSAGTDTQYF. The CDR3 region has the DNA TGTGCCAGCAGTGCTGGCACAGATACGCAGTATTTT.

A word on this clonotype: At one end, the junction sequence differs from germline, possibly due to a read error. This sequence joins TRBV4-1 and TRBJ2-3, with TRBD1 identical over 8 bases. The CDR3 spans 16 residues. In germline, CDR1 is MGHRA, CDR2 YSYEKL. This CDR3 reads CSSSQDPAGGIDTQYF. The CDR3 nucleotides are TGCTCCAGCAGCCAGGATCCTGCAGGGGGCATAGATACGCAATATTTT.

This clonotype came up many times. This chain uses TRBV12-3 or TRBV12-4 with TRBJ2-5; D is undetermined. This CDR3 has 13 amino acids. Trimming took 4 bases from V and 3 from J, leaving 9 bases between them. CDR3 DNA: TGTGCCAGCAGTTCCTACGGAAAAGAGACCCAGTACTTC. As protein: CASSSYGKETQYF.

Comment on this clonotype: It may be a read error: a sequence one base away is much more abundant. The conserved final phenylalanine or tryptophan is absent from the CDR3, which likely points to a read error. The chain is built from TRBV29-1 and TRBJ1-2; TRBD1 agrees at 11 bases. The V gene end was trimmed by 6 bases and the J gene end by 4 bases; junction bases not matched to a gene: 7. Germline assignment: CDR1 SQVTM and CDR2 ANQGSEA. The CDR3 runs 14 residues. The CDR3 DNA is TGCAGCGTGGACAGGGGGCGCGATGGCTATGGCTACACCTTA. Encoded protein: CSVDRGRDGYGYTL.

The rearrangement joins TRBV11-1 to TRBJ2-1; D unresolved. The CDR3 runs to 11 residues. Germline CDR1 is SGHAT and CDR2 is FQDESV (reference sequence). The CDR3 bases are TGTGAAAGCAGCCCCCTACACAAGCAGTTCTTC. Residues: CESSPLHKQFF.

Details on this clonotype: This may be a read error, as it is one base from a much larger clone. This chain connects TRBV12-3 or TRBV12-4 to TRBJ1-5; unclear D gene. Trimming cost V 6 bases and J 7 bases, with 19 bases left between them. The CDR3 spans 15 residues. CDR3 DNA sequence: TGTGCCAGCAGCCCCAGAGGAGGGATGGCGCAGCCCCAGCATTTT. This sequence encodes CASSPRGGMAQPQHF.

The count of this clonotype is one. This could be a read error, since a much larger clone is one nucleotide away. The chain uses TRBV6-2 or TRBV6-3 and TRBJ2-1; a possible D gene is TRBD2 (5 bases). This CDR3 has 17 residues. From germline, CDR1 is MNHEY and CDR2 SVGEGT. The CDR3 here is CANSYLPGDYLGDEQFF. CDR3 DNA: TGTGCCAACAGTTACCTCCCAGGAGACTACCTAGGCGATGAGCAGTTCTTC.

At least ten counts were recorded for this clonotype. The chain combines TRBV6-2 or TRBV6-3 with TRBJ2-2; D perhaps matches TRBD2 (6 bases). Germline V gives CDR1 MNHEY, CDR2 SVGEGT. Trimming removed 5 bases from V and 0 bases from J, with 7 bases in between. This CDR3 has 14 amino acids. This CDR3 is CASSLAPNTGELFF. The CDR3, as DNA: TGTGCCAGCAGTCTAGCGCCGAACACCGGGGAGCTGTTTTTT.